This T cell receptor beta chain came from a study of T-cell reconstitution after alpha-beta-depleted transplantation in children. Points from the study as a whole: The main origin of T-cell counts and diversity one year after transplant was newly produced T cells. Recipient T cells and thymic progenitors that survived gave rise to the high TCRbeta diversity observed at day 60 in some patients. Reports say that about two months after transplant, the alpha-beta T cells came out of several hundred graft clones that had expanded.

On this clonotype: Its specificity is not known.

For TCRbeta, the library was prepared with unique molecular identifiers. TCRdb fed the PCR reads into MiXCR, producing one record per CDR3 protein. The sample includes about 830,000 distinct CDR3 sequences, roughly 15% of them seen just once. Trimming cost V 6 bases and J 8 bases; bases outside gene matches: 5. Looked up from germline, CDR1 is MNHNS and CDR2 is SASEGT. This CDR3 has 13 amino acids. The gene calls are TRBV6-1 and TRBJ1-2, with 11 bases identical to TRBD1. The input for sequencing was PBMCs, mostly from graft donor cells, taken 360 days after TCRalphabeta/CD19-depleted stem cell transplant. This clonotype was sampled from a male patient aged 10 to 17 who had a stem cell transplant for acute lymphoblastic leukemia, so the T cells may come from the graft donor. In DNA, the CDR3 is TGTGCCAGCAGGGACAGGGGGCTGCGGGGCTACACCTTC. This gives the protein CASRDRGLRGYTF.